This T cell receptor beta chain emerged from a study of lymphopenia after photon versus proton radiotherapy. Points from the study as a whole: Proton therapy kept repertoires fairly stable, unlike photons, which gained effector/memory cells.

As regards this clone: Its antigen is still unknown.

Assay: immunoSEQ multiplex PCR; the TCRdb copy retains only in-frame clones and omits some. The data contain roughly 3,000 clones, about 94% of them singletons. The CDR3 consists of 15 residues. CDR1 LNHDA and CDR2 SQIVND come from the germline V gene (reference sequence). The V gene lost 1 base and the J gene lost 1 base, with 10 bases spanning the gap. The material was peripheral blood, obtained from a patient treated with photon-based radiotherapy. The chain combines TRBV19 with TRBJ2-5; D gene uncertain. The receptor's source is a woman between 65 and 79 years old with pancreatic cancer. The CDR3 bases are TGTGCCAGTAGTATAGCGCCCAGAAGCCAAGAGACCCAGTACTTC. Translating gives CASSIAPRSQETQYF.